Listed here is a single T cell receptor (beta chain). Its recognized antigen is unknown. Base quality data are lacking; no much larger clone is found one base away. V and J lose 7 bases and 2 bases, and a span of 18 bases separates them. The germline V gene encodes CDR1 SGHAT and CDR2 FQNNGV. Taken from cysteine to phenylalanine, the CDR3 has 15 residues. Only the CDR3 DNA stays, 45 bases, in frame from base 1. The data are from a study (dated by TCRdb to about 2015). About the study as a whole: The study set out to test whether tumor-infiltrating Tregs in breast cancer get recruited from blood Tregs or are instead converted in situ from other CD4+ T cell subsets.

Findings and caveats that apply to the study as a whole: In terms of TCR gene usage, tumor memory CD4+ T cells clustered together with blood and lymph node memory CD4+ cells, as well as with lymph node naive CD4+ cells. The greatest overlap of tumor-infiltrating Treg TCR alpha and beta sequences was with tumor naive CD4+ T cells, followed next by blood naive CD4+ T cells. Validation in the larger cohort was restricted to a single TCR beta V-J rearrangement rather than whole repertoires.

Full-length TCR variable regions were amplified by 5' RACE PCR with constant-region reverse primers, followed by semi-nested PCR with Nested Universal Primer A. Using the ReliaPrep RNA Cell Miniprep System, total RNA was extracted, and the SMARTer RACE 5'/3' Kit was then used to reverse transcribe the RNA into 5'RACE-ready cDNA. Multiplex adaptors were used to barcode full-length TCR alpha and beta libraries, and the barcoded libraries were sequenced on an Illumina MiSeq. The authors processed their data as follows. For each of nine subset-tissue groups, sequencing data from the five patients were pooled, and the groups were compared by unsupervised clustering of TCR gene usage. The Morisita-Horn index, with shared sequences weighted by their contribution to each repertoire, was used to calculate repertoire similarity. TCRdb handled the public reads itself, with Q25 trimming in fastp and clone calling in MiXCR, and kept productive beta chains. Records with the same CDR3 protein are collapsed into one entry carrying the most frequent genes and DNA. These V and J calls derive from TCRdb rather than the authors' analysis. In all, the sample holds about 54,000 distinct CDR3 sequences, and roughly 18% of those were seen once. The ten largest account for under 3% of the sample.

To purify naive CD4+ T cells, the Miltenyi Naive CD4+ T Cell Isolation kit was used, and CD25 microbeads served to deplete Tregs. Tregs, naive and memory CD4+ T cells from tumor, blood and ipsilateral draining lymph nodes of five breast cancer patients underwent full-length TCR alpha and beta sequencing. Ficoll density gradient centrifugation was used to isolate mononuclear cells from either lymph nodes or roughly 50 ml of peripheral blood. FACS confirmed that the sorted cell populations were more than 90% pure. Sequencing input: naive CD4+ T cells sorted from blood. Sample cell subset or site, as interpreted from the label and publication: naive CD4+ T cells, CD4+CD45RA+CD25-. The TCR originated in a female donor with breast cancer. The rearrangement joined TRBV11-2 to TRBJ2-7, with the D gene call left open. This receptor has the CDR3 CASTRQGGATYEQYF. The DNA sequence is TGTGCCAGCACCCGACAAGGCGGTGCAACCTACGAGCAGTACTTC.